Listed here are 19 T cell receptor beta chains from one sample, sequenced in a study of cytotoxic CD8 clonotypes in ibrutinib-treated CLL. Assay: immunoSEQ multiplex PCR; the TCRdb copy retains only in-frame clones and omits some. Of 110,000 to 150,000 clones in the sample, about 75% were seen once. Sequencing used PBMCs, obtained after 24 months of ibrutinib treatment. The origin of the receptors is a human donor with chronic lymphocytic leukemia.

The chain links TRBV27 to TRBJ2-7; D is unresolved. Trimming shortened V by 3 bases and J by 3 bases, and 12 bases separated the two germline ends. The CDR3 covers 14 residues. The V gene's germline CDR1 is MNHEY and CDR2 SMNVEV (reference sequence). CDR3 DNA sequence: TGTGCCAGCAGTTTGCGGCGCGTCGGCTACGAGCAGTACTTC. It is translated as CASSLRRVGYEQYF.

This chain's CDR3 is CASSSTTPGTQYF. The CDR3 coding sequence is TGTGCCAGCAGCTCGACCACCCCGGGGACCCAGTACTTC. The rearrangement uses TRBV7-3 and TRBJ2-5; D gene ambiguous. V lost 4 bases, J lost 7 bases, and 13 bases lay in between. Germline assignment: CDR1 SGHTA and CDR2 FQGTGA. The CDR3 covers 13 residues.

J is TRBJ2-7 and V is TRBV6-6; TRBD1 matches at 8 bases. Trimming at V came to 5 bases and at J to 2 bases, leaving 8 bases not matched to a gene. Germline-derived CDR1 and CDR2 are MNHNY and SVGAGI (reference sequence). CDR3 length: 15 residues. The CDR3 DNA follows: TGTGCCAGCAGTCCCCGGGCAGGGGGCGCCTACGAGCAGTACTTC. Its translation is CASSPRAGGAYEQYF.

The chain couples TRBV5-6 to TRBJ2-5, with D tentatively TRBD1 (6 bases). This CDR3 spans 17 amino acids. Germline CDR1 is SGHDT and CDR2 is YYEEEE. Trimming stripped 0 bases from V and 5 bases from J, with 20 bases between. The CDR3 region is CASSLGHAGDLGETQYF. The CDR3 DNA is TGTGCCAGCAGCTTGGGACACGCAGGGGACCTCGGGGAGACCCAGTACTTC.

On this clone: This may be a read error, as it is one base from a much larger clone. This chain connects TRBV7-3 to TRBJ1-1; D remains ambiguous. V lost 2 bases, J lost 3 bases, and 7 bases lay in between. The CDR3 has 13 residues. Per germline, CDR1 SGHTA and CDR2 FQGTGA. The CDR3 spells CASSLQVDTEAFF. The CDR3 nucleotides are TGTGCCAGCAGCTTACAGGTGGACACTGAAGCTTTCTTT.

This clone appeared many times. V gene TRBV6-4 combines with J gene TRBJ2-2; D is perhaps TRBD1 (6 bases). The germline V gene has CDR1 MRHNA and CDR2 SNTAGT. The V end lost 4 bases, the J end lost 5 bases, and 11 bases lay between the germline ends. This CDR3 region has 14 residues. The CDR3 loop is CASSVQGWTGELFF. CDR3 coding DNA: TGTGCCAGCAGTGTGCAGGGGTGGACCGGGGAGCTGTTTTTT.

V usage is TRBV6-5 and J usage is TRBJ2-2; TRBD1 agrees at 8 bases. Per the germline V gene, CDR1 is MNHEY and CDR2 is SVGAGI. CDR3 length: 14 residues. V gave up 10 bases and J gave up 4 bases; unmatched junction bases: 8. The CDR3 DNA is TGTGCCATCCCAGGGGGCGCGGGCACCGGGGAGCTGTTTTTT. The encoded protein is CAIPGGAGTGELFF.

The count of this clone is one. J is TRBJ1-2 and V is TRBV14; D is ambiguous. Between the trimmed V and J ends, which lost 0 bases and 7 bases, there was a span of 9 bases. Germline V lookup: CDR1 SGHDN, CDR2 FVKESK. The CDR3 sequence is 13 residues long. The CDR3 loop reads CASSQDLGGGYTF. The CDR3 DNA reads as TGTGCCAGCAGCCAAGATTTGGGAGGTGGCTACACCTTC.

The rearrangement joins TRBV10-3 to TRBJ2-1, with 9 positions matching TRBD1. The CDR3 is 15 amino acids. V shed 6 bases and J 0 bases; nucleotides not matched to a gene: 3. Germline V gene data show CDR1 as ENHRY and CDR2 as SYGVKD. CDR3 sequence: CAIRRTGDSYNEQFF. Written as DNA, the CDR3 is TGTGCCATCAGGAGGACAGGGGACTCCTACAATGAGCAGTTCTTC.

J is TRBJ2-7 and V is TRBV9; perhaps TRBD2 as D (5 bases). Trimming cost V 5 bases and J 2 bases, with 17 bases left between them. Germline CDR1 is SGDLS and CDR2 is YYNGEE. This CDR3 spans 15 amino acids. CDR3 nucleotide sequence: TGTGCCAGCAGTGAAGCGGCGGGTAGCCCCTACGAGCAGTACTTC. This gives the protein CASSEAAGSPYEQYF.

V usage is TRBV2 and J usage is TRBJ1-5; D is ambiguous. This CDR3 has 12 amino acids. CDR1 and CDR2 from the germline V gene are SNHLY and FYNNEI. V lost 5 bases and J lost 9, with 11 bases in between. The CDR3 is CASSYSYGPQHF. The DNA of the CDR3 is TGTGCCAGCAGTTACTCGTACGGGCCCCAGCATTTT.

This clone is a singleton in its sample. V usage is TRBV18 and J usage is TRBJ2-3, with D uncertain. The CDR3 has 11 amino acids. The germline V and J ends were trimmed by 10 bases and 4 bases, with 9 bases remaining between them. Germline assignment: CDR1 KGHSH and CDR2 LQKENI. The CDR3 DNA follows: TGTGCCACAATGGGTGCAGATACGCAGTATTTT. Translating gives CATMGADTQYF.

The gene calls are TRBV13 and TRBJ2-3, with D possibly called TRBD1 or TRBD2 (6 bases each). Germline V gene lookup returns CDR1 PRHDT and CDR2 FYEKMQ (reference sequence). Between the trimmed V and J ends, which lost 5 bases and 5 bases, there was a span of 20 bases. This CDR3 contains 16 residues. The CDR3 here is CASSARGLGAGDTQYF. The DNA for the CDR3 is TGTGCCAGCAGCGCCCGGGGGCTCGGGGCGGGAGATACGCAGTATTTT. The full variable domain, in which reference TRBV13 and TRBJ2-3 provide the parts outside the CDR3, is AAGVIQSPRHLIKEKRETATLKCYPIPRHDTVYWYQQGPGQDPQFLISFYEKMQSDKGSIPDRFSAQQFSDYHSELNMSSLELGDSALYFCASSARGLGAGDTQYFGPGTRLTVL.

This chain connects TRBV5-5 to TRBJ2-5; possible D gene TRBD1, 6 bases. Deletions cut 6 bases from V and 5 bases from J, with 17 bases between. Germline CDR1 reads SGHKS; CDR2 reads YYEKEE (reference sequence). CDR3 length: 14 residues. CDR3 loop: CASTTSQGRETQYF. As DNA, the CDR3 is TGTGCCAGCACCACCAGTCAGGGGCGGGAGACCCAGTACTTC.

The V and J genes are TRBV10-3 and TRBJ1-6; perhaps TRBD1 as D (5 bases). Germline-derived CDR1 and CDR2 are ENHRY and SYGVKD. The length of the CDR3 is 14 residues. V lost 4 bases and J 8 bases, leaving 12 bases between the germline ends. CDR3 in amino acids: CAISADSRYSPLHF. The CDR3 coding sequence is TGTGCCATCAGTGCCGACAGTCGTTATTCACCCCTCCACTTT.

The rearrangement links TRBV30 to TRBJ1-5; D unclear. Germline CDR1 and CDR2: GTSNPN and SVGIG (reference sequence). The V and J ends lost 4 bases and 7 bases respectively, with 14 bases between them. This CDR3 spans 13 amino acids. The CDR3 here is CAWTAGLGQPQHF. CDR3 DNA sequence: TGTGCCTGGACGGCAGGTCTCGGGCAGCCCCAGCATTTT.

The V call is TRBV5-4, the J call TRBJ2-2; 16 bases are a match to TRBD2. V was pared by 5 bases and J by 5 bases, with 9 bases of the junction left unmatched. Germline CDR1 reads SGHNT; CDR2 reads YYREEE (reference sequence). The CDR3 is 18 residues long. The CDR3 is CASSSGLAGGRGTGELFF. The CDR3 bases are TGTGCCAGCAGTTCGGGACTAGCGGGAGGGCGGGGGACCGGGGAGCTGTTTTTT.

The chain uses TRBV19 and TRBJ2-3; D not certain. The CDR3 totals 14 residues. Trimming took 5 bases from V and 0 from J, leaving 9 bases between them. The germline V gene has CDR1 LNHDA and CDR2 SQIVND (reference sequence). In DNA, the CDR3 is TGTGCCAGTAGTCCCCGGCGAAGCACAGATACGCAGTATTTT. It is translated as CASSPRRSTDTQYF.

Here the CDR3 DNA reads TGTGCCAGCAGCCCAGGTCCGGGGTACGAGCAGTACTTC. This gives the protein CASSPGPGYEQYF. The chain recombines TRBV7-9 with TRBJ2-7; D may be TRBD2 (5 bases). The CDR3 covers 13 residues. V lost 5 bases and J 4 bases, leaving 12 bases between the germline ends. Germline V gives CDR1 SEHNR, CDR2 FQNEAQ (reference sequence).